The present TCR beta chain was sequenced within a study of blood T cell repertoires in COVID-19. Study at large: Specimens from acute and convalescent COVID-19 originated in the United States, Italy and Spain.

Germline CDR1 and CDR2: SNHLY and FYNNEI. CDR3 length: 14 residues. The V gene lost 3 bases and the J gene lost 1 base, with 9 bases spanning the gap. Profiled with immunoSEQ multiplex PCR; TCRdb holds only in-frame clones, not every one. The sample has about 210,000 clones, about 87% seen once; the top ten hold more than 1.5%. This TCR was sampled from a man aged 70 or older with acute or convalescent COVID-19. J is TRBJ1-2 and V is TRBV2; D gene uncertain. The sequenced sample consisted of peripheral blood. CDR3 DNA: TGTGCCAGCAGTGACGCTCGCGTTAACTATGGCTACACCTTC. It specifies CASSDARVNYGYTF.